Shown below are 6 T cell receptor beta chains from a single sample sequenced in a study of CD8 T cells in ankylosing spondylitis. Via MiXCR, TCRdb re-called the 5' RACE reads, giving one row per CDR3 protein. The repertoire holds around 280,000 distinct CDR3 sequences, with 20% as singletons. The sequenced material came from blood, either unsorted or a sorted T cell fraction (not recorded which). Every receptor here comes from a male donor with ankylosing spondylitis or in good health (not recorded which).

Many counts were recorded for this clonotype. V is TRBV10-3 and J is TRBJ1-6; D might be TRBD1 (6 bases). The CDR3 consists of 15 residues. V lost 6 bases to trimming and J lost 7 bases, with 16 bases between them. From germline, CDR1 is ENHRY and CDR2 SYGVKD. CDR3: CAISRDRTENSPLHF. CDR3 bases: TGTGCCATCAGCAGAGATAGGACAGAGAATTCACCCCTCCACTTT.

J is TRBJ2-4 and V is TRBV12-3 or TRBV12-4, with a tentative D call TRBD1 (5 bases). Trimming took 3 bases from V and 3 from J, leaving 15 bases between them. The length of the CDR3 is 16 residues. The chain's CDR3 is CASSLLQGLVKNIQYF. In DNA form, the CDR3 reads TGTGCCAGCAGTTTGTTGCAGGGATTAGTCAAAAACATTCAGTACTTC.

The chain links TRBV6-1 to TRBJ1-5; perhaps TRBD1 as D (5 bases). The CDR3 is made up of 14 amino acids. The germline CDR1 and CDR2 sequences are MNHNS and SASEGT. Trimming removed 4 bases at V and 5 bases at J, with 12 bases between. CDR3 nucleotides: TGTGCCAGCAGTGGAGCGGCAGGGCATCAGCCCCAGCATTTT. Amino acids: CASSGAAGHQPQHF.

V gene TRBV24-1 combines with J gene TRBJ2-3; maybe TRBD2 (5 bases). The CDR3 is 14 residues long. Per germline, CDR1 KGHDR and CDR2 SFDVKD. Trimming shortened V by 1 base and J by 8 bases, and 12 bases separated the two germline ends. The CDR3 sequence: CATSDFRVASTQYF. CDR3 bases: TGTGCCACCAGTGATTTTCGGGTAGCGAGTACGCAGTATTTT.

The rearrangement joins TRBV25-1 to TRBJ2-3; D perhaps matches TRBD2 (5 bases). Germline CDR1 is MGHDK and CDR2 is SYGVNS. CDR3 length: 11 amino acids. Between the trimmed V and J ends, which lost 7 bases and 4 bases, there was a span of 6 bases. The CDR3 DNA reads TGTGCCAGCACGGGATCAGATACGCAGTATTTT. This translates into CASTGSDTQYF. Together with reference TRBV25-1 and TRBJ2-3, the CDR3 gives the full variable domain: EADIYQTPRYLVIGTGKKITLECSQTMGHDKMYWYQQDPGMELHLIHYSYGVNSTEKGDLSSESTVSRIRTEHFPLTLESARPSHTSQYLCASTGSDTQYFGPGTRLTVL.

The chain recombines TRBV7-2 with TRBJ2-1, with 9 bases fitting TRBD2. The CDR3 totals 15 residues. Trimming took 6 bases from V and 7 from J; bases not matched to a gene: 10. The germline CDR1 and CDR2 sequences are SGHTA and FQGNSA. The CDR3 bases are TGTGCCAGCAGGATTTCGGCGGGGGGGCGAAATGAGCAGTTCTTC. Translating it yields CASRISAGGRNEQFF.